The next 31 T cell receptor beta chains were all read from a single sample in a study of blood T cell repertoires in COVID-19. TCRdb keeps only in-frame clones here, not all; method: immunoSEQ multiplex PCR. The data hold some 74,000 clones, with around 90% observed a single time. Input material: peripheral blood. The receptors were gathered from a man aged 50-60 years with acute or convalescent COVID-19.

For this clone: Other DNA sequences of this sample code for an identical CDR3. The gene calls are TRBV12-3 or TRBV12-4 and TRBJ2-7; D uncertain. The CDR3 contains 12 residues. V was cut by 6 bases and J by 0 bases, with 6 bases left in between. DNA for the CDR3: TGTGCCAGCAGCTCGAGCTCCTACGAGCAGTACTTC. Its protein product is CASSSSSYEQYF.

The J gene is TRBJ1-5, the V gene TRBV19; weak D call: TRBD1 (6 bases). CDR1 and CDR2 from the germline V gene are LNHDA and SQIVND (reference sequence). The CDR3 totals 14 residues. Trimming removed 10 bases from V and 3 bases from J, with 16 bases in between. The CDR3 bases are TGTGCCATCGGGATGACAGGATACAATCAGCCCCAGCATTTT. It codes for CAIGMTGYNQPQHF.

With respect to this clone: Compared with germline, one end of the junction differs, possibly owing to a read error. The CDR3 coding sequence is TGTGCTAGCAGCTTAGGGGAGGGGACATCTAGGACCCAGTACTTC. It translates to CASSLGEGTSRTQYF. The chain links TRBV7-7 to TRBJ2-5, with D maybe TRBD2 (7 bases). Germline V CDR1 and CDR2: SSHAT, FNYEAQ (reference sequence). This CDR3 has 15 residues.

This chain uses TRBV5-4 with TRBJ1-3; 8 bases agree with TRBD1. Germline V lookup: CDR1 SGHNT, CDR2 YYREEE (reference sequence). This CDR3 has 16 amino acids. V was clipped by 4 bases and J by 0 bases; unmatched bases: 6. The CDR3 nucleotides read TGTGCCAGCAGCGGGACAGGCAAGGGCTCTGGAAACACCATATATTTT. Encoded protein: CASSGTGKGSGNTIYF.

The gene calls are TRBV6-5 and TRBJ1-1; D gene ambiguous. The germline V gene encodes CDR1 MNHEY and CDR2 SVGAGI. The CDR3 extends over 12 amino acids. V shed 10 bases and J shed 1 base, with 10 bases lying between them. CDR3 DNA sequence: TGTGCCACCATGGACTCGAACACTGAAGCTTTCTTT. Protein product: CATMDSNTEAFF.

This clone showed up just once. The V gene is TRBV7-9, the J gene TRBJ2-7; 9 positions match TRBD1. V shed 4 bases, J shed 2 bases, and the junction held 6 bases outside the gene matches. CDR1 is SEHNR, CDR2 FQNEAQ, per germline (reference sequence). CDR3 length: 15 residues. CDR3 residues: CASSYRDRATYEQYF. In DNA, the CDR3 is TGTGCCAGCAGCTACCGGGACAGGGCCACCTACGAGCAGTACTTC.

This sequence joins TRBV3-1 (or the pseudogene TRBV3-2) and TRBJ2-1; perhaps TRBD2 as D (7 bases). Trimming pared 4 bases from V and 3 bases from J, leaving 16 bases between. The CDR3 consists of 16 residues. Germline V gene data show CDR1 as LGHDT and CDR2 as YNNKEL (reference sequence). CDR3 bases: TGTGCCAGCAGCCCCTGGGAGGGGGGGGGCTACAATGAGCAGTTCTTC. This sequence encodes CASSPWEGGGYNEQFF.

This CDR3 is CASSPGQGGVNEQYF. In nucleotides, the CDR3 is TGTGCCAGCAGCCCGGGACAGGGCGGTGTAAACGAGCAGTACTTC. This chain links TRBV5-8 with TRBJ2-7, with TRBD1 identical over 9 bases. The CDR3 is 15 amino acids. CDR1 and CDR2 from the germline V gene are SGHTS and YDEGEE. J gave up 5 bases and V 4 bases, and 10 bases lay outside the gene matches.

In regard to this clone: At one of its ends the junction is not consistent with the germline gene, which may arise from a read error. The chain joins TRBV19 to TRBJ2-7; 9 nucleotides line up with TRBD1. This CDR3 spans 12 amino acids. CDR1 and CDR2 from the germline V gene are LNHDA and SQIVND (reference sequence). The CDR3 sequence is CASSSTTGGQVF. CDR3 DNA: TGTGCCAGTAGTTCTACGACAGGGGGGCAAGTCTTC.

CDR3 nucleotides: TGTGCCATCAGTGAGACGGAGTTGAACACTGAAGCTTTCTTT. Translation gives CAISETELNTEAFF. This chain joins TRBV10-3 and TRBJ1-1; no reliable D call. There are 14 residues in the CDR3. Germline CDR1 and CDR2: ENHRY and SYGVKD. V lost 2 bases and J lost 0, with 7 bases in between.

V and J are TRBV12-3 or TRBV12-4 and TRBJ1-1; D gene uncertain. The CDR3 sequence is 13 residues long. Trimming stripped 6 bases from V and 1 base from J, with 9 bases between. The DNA for the CDR3 is TGTGCCAGCAGGTTCGCCGGGAACACTGAAGCTTTCTTT. Translation: CASRFAGNTEAFF.

This clone is deemed hyperexpanded. The rearrangement links TRBV15 to TRBJ1-1; 8 nucleotides align to TRBD1. The CDR3 length is 16 residues. The germline CDR1 and CDR2 sequences are LNHNV and YYDKDF (reference sequence). The ends lost 5 bases at V and 0 bases at J; junction bases unmatched: 8. CDR3 amino acids: CATSPTRQGLNTEAFF. The CDR3 DNA follows: TGTGCCACCAGCCCAACCCGACAGGGGTTGAACACTGAAGCTTTCTTT.

This rearrangement joins TRBV11-2 to TRBJ1-6; the D gene is possibly TRBD1 (5 bases). V was cut by 6 bases and J by 10 bases, with 13 bases left in between. The germline CDR1 and CDR2 sequences are SGHAT and FQNNGV. There are 13 residues in the CDR3. DNA of the CDR3: TGTGCCAGCAGTTACCCGGGGGGGTCACCCCTCCACTTT. It encodes CASSYPGGSPLHF.

The chain uses TRBV10-3 and TRBJ2-1, with TRBD2 matching over 12 bases. CDR3 length: 17 amino acids. Germline V CDR1 and CDR2: ENHRY, SYGVKD. With V trimmed by 6 bases and J by 0 bases, 6 bases remained unmatched. CDR3 DNA sequence: TGTGCCATCAGGGCTTCTAGCGGGGGGGCCTCCTACAATGAGCAGTTCTTC. This gives the protein CAIRASSGGASYNEQFF.

The chain has TRBV29-1 and TRBJ1-2; D remains ambiguous. Between the trimmed V and J ends, which lost 4 bases and 1 base, there was a span of 4 bases. Germline lookup yields CDR1 SQVTM and CDR2 ANQGSEA. The CDR3 has 11 amino acids. In DNA, the CDR3 is TGCAGCGTTGCCCTTAACTATGGCTACACCTTC. It encodes CSVALNYGYTF.

The rearrangement joins TRBV29-1 to TRBJ1-4, with TRBD1 matching over 10 bases. Germline lookup yields CDR1 SQVTM and CDR2 ANQGSEA. Germline trimming cut 7 bases from V and 8 bases from J; bases unmatched to any gene: 7. This CDR3 region has 13 residues. The CDR3 spells CSARDRGGEKLFF. CDR3 nucleotide sequence: TGCAGCGCCCGGGACAGGGGCGGGGAAAAACTGTTTTTT.

This chain joins TRBV19 and TRBJ2-7; possible D gene TRBD1, 6 bases. This CDR3 spans 15 amino acids. Trimming pared 4 bases from V and 5 bases from J, leaving 18 bases between. Germline CDR1 is LNHDA and CDR2 is SQIVND (reference sequence). This CDR3 reads CASSTPGHPLDEQYF. CDR3 bases: TGTGCCAGTAGTACCCCGGGACACCCATTGGACGAGCAGTACTTC.

This chain links TRBV6-4 with TRBJ2-7, with no clear D. CDR1 and CDR2 from the germline V gene are MRHNA and SNTAGT. The CDR3 extends over 13 amino acids. V was trimmed by 7 bases and J by 1 base, leaving 11 bases between them. CDR3 DNA sequence: TGTGCCAGCACTCGCAGTTCATCCTACGAGCAGTACTTC. This gives the protein CASTRSSSYEQYF.

The rearrangement uses TRBV6-5 and TRBJ2-1; 8 positions agree with TRBD1. The CDR3 consists of 16 residues. CDR1 and CDR2 (germline): MNHEY, SVGAGI. Trimming cost V 1 base and J 9 bases; bases outside gene matches: 11. The CDR3 spells CASSYFRGTGVGEQFF. The CDR3 DNA sequence: TGTGCCAGCAGTTACTTCCGCGGGACAGGAGTGGGTGAGCAGTTCTTC.

V and J are TRBV7-9 and TRBJ2-5; D is unclear. The CDR3 extends over 11 amino acids. Looked up from germline, CDR1 is SEHNR and CDR2 is FQNEAQ (reference sequence). Between the trimmed V and J ends, which lost 4 bases and 5 bases, there was a span of 5 bases. The CDR3 bases are TGTGCCAGCAGCTCCATCGAGACCCAGTACTTC. As protein: CASSSIETQYF.

This chain links TRBV6-5 with TRBJ2-5, with 7 bases matching TRBD2. The CDR3 runs to 16 residues. V shed 0 bases, J shed 4 bases, and the junction held 8 bases outside the gene matches. Germline CDR1 is MNHEY and CDR2 is SVGAGI. CDR3 DNA: TGTGCCAGCAGTTACTCGAGGGAGGGAACAGCAGAGACCCAGTACTTC. Encoded protein: CASSYSREGTAETQYF.

The genes are TRBV10-2 and TRBJ2-7, with TRBD1 identical over 9 bases. Germline V gene sequence: CDR1 WSHSY, CDR2 SAAADI. The CDR3 totals 12 residues. J lost 6 bases, V lost 10 bases, and 7 bases had no gene match. CDR3 residues: CATNRGLAEQYF. The CDR3 DNA is TGCGCCACAAACAGGGGGCTCGCCGAGCAGTACTTC.

This clone showed up just once. The CDR3 protein is CASSPQAQKRTEAFF. For the CDR3, the DNA is TGTGCCAGCTCACCACAGGCTCAAAAGCGGACTGAAGCTTTCTTT. The chain employs TRBV18 and TRBJ1-1; D gene ambiguous. Trimming cost V 1 base and J 5 bases, with 14 bases left between them. The CDR3 covers 15 residues. Germline CDR1 and CDR2: KGHSH and LQKENI.

The chain employs TRBV15 and TRBJ2-1, with 10 bases fitting TRBD2. The CDR3 runs 15 residues. Germline V gene data show CDR1 as LNHNV and CDR2 as YYDKDF (reference sequence). J gave up 6 bases and V 1 base, and 3 bases lay outside the gene matches. CDR3 region: CATSRVASGGNEQFF. The CDR3 DNA reads as TGTGCCACCAGCAGAGTGGCTAGCGGGGGCAATGAGCAGTTCTTC.

J is TRBJ2-7 and V is TRBV3-1 (or the pseudogene TRBV3-2), with D maybe TRBD1 (5 bases). This CDR3 spans 12 amino acids. CDR1 and CDR2 from the germline V gene are LGHDT and YNNKEL (reference sequence). Trimming took 4 bases from V and 3 from J, leaving 7 bases between them. The CDR3 nucleotides are TGTGCCAGCAGCCCGGACATCTACGAGCAGTACTTC. It translates to CASSPDIYEQYF.

The V call is TRBV9, the J call TRBJ1-1; the D gene is possibly TRBD1 (6 bases). This CDR3 is 13 amino acids long. Trimming stripped 4 bases from V and 6 bases from J, with 13 bases between. In germline, CDR1 is SGDLS, CDR2 YYNGEE. The CDR3: CASSIRQVSEAFF. CDR3 DNA sequence: TGTGCCAGCAGCATTCGACAGGTTTCTGAAGCTTTCTTT.

In its sample, this clone was seen a few times. The CDR3 is CASSKTLTGGALSSYEQYF. In DNA form, the CDR3 reads TGTGCCAGCAGCAAAACCCTGACAGGGGGCGCCCTCAGCTCCTACGAGCAGTACTTC. V and J are TRBV21-1 and TRBJ2-7; the table's D call, TRBD1, was not checked against the DNA. TRBV21-1 is listed as a pseudogene. This CDR3 is built from 19 residues.

A remark on this clone: At one end, the junction sequence differs from germline, possibly due to a read error. The chain carries TRBV7-9 and TRBJ2-7, with D possibly TRBD1 on 5 matching bases. Germline V gene data show CDR1 as SEHNR and CDR2 as FQNEAQ (reference sequence). CDR3 size: 15 residues. The CDR3 DNA sequence: TGTGCCAGCAGCCCAGGGAAGGGGTTCTCCCACGAGCAGTACTTC. Translating gives CASSPGKGFSHEQYF.

The chain employs TRBV5-1 and TRBJ1-6, with D maybe TRBD1 (5 bases). Germline CDR1 and CDR2: SGHRS and YFSETQ. CDR3 size: 14 residues. Between the trimmed V and J ends, which lost 4 bases and 7 bases, there was a span of 12 bases. The chain's CDR3 is CASSSGTQNSPLHF. CDR3 DNA: TGCGCCAGCAGCAGTGGGACTCAGAATTCACCCCTCCACTTT.

V usage is TRBV6-1 and J usage is TRBJ2-6, with 8 bases matching TRBD1. Germline V gene lookup returns CDR1 MNHNS and CDR2 SASEGT. The CDR3 runs 15 residues. V was pared by 4 bases and J by 4 bases, with 3 bases of the junction left unmatched. CDR3 DNA sequence: TGTGCCAGCAGTGGACAGGGGACAGGGGCCAACGTCCTGACTTTC. It yields the protein CASSGQGTGANVLTF.

The chain joins TRBV24-1 to TRBJ1-5, with a tentative D call TRBD1 (5 bases). Trimming pared 3 bases from V and 4 bases from J, leaving 9 bases between. The CDR3 length is 14 residues. CDR1 and CDR2 (germline): KGHDR, SFDVKD. CDR3 sequence (DNA): TGTGCCACCAGTGATACGGGGGGAAATCAGCCCCAGCATTTT. The encoded protein is CATSDTGGNQPQHF.